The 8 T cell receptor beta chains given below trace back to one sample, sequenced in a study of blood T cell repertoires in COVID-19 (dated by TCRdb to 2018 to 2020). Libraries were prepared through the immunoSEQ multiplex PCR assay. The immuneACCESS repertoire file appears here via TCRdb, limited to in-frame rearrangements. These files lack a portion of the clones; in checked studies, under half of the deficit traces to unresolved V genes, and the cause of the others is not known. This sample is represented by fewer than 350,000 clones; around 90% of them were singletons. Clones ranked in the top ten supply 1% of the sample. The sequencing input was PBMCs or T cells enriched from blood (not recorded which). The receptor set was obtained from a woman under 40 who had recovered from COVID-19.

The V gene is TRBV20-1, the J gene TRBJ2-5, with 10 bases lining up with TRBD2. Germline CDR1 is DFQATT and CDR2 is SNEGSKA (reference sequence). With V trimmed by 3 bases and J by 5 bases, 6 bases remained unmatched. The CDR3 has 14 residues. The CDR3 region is CSASPAGGHETQYF. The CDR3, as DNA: TGCAGTGCTAGTCCAGCGGGGGGGCACGAGACCCAGTACTTC.

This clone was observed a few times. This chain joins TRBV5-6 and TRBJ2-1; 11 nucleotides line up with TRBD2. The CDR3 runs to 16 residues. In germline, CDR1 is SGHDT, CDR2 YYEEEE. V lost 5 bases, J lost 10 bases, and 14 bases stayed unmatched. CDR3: CASSPISGRARLEQFF. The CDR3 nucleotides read TGTGCCAGCAGTCCTATTAGCGGGAGGGCCCGGCTCGAGCAGTTCTTC.

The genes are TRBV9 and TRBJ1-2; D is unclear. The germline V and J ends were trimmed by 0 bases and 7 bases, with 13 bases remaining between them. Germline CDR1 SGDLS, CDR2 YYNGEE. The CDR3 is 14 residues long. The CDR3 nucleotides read TGTGCCAGCAGCGTAGCCGCCGGGATCGGTGGCTACACCTTC. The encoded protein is CASSVAAGIGGYTF.

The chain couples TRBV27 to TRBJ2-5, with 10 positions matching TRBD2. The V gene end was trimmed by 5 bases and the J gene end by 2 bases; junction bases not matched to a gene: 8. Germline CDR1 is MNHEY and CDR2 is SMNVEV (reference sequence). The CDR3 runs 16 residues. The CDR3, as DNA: TGTGCCAGCAGTCCGAACGAACTAGCGGGGCAAGAGACCCAGTACTTC. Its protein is CASSPNELAGQETQYF.

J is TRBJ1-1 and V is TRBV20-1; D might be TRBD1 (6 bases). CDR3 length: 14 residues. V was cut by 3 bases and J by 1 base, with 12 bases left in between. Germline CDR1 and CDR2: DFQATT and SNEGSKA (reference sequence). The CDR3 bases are TGCAGTGCTAGTCGGGGGGCTGGGAACACTGAAGCTTTCTTT. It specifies CSASRGAGNTEAFF.

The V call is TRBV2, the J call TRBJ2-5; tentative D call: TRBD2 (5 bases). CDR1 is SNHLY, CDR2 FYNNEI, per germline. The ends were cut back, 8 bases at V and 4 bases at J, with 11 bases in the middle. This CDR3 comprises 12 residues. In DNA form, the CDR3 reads TGTGCCAGCGGAAACGGAGGAGAGACCCAGTACTTC. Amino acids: CASGNGGETQYF.

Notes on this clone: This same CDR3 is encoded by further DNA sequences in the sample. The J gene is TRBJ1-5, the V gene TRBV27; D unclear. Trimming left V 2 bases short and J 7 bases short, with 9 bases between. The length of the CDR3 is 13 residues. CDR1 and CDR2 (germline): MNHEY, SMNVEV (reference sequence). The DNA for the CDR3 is TGTGCCAGCAGTTTAGGGCGGGGACAGCCCCAGCATTTT. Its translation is CASSLGRGQPQHF.

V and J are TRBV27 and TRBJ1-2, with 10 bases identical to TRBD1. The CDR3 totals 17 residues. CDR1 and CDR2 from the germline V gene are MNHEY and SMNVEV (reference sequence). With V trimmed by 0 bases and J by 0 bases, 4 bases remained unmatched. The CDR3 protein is CASSLSRTGGANYGYTF. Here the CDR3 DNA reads TGTGCCAGCAGTTTATCCCGGACAGGGGGAGCTAACTATGGCTACACCTTC.